This is a list of T cell receptor beta chains from one sample in a study of blood T cell repertoires in COVID-19. Here immunoSEQ multiplex PCR was the method, and the copy in TCRdb shows in-frame clones only, minus some. The sample lists 190,000 or so clones, under 85% occurring once. The sample comprised peripheral blood. The receptors were gathered from a woman aged 80 or older with acute or convalescent COVID-19. The CDR3 runs from the conserved cysteine through the conserved F or W. Each record gives: clone size, V gene, J gene, D gene, CDR3 DNA, CDR3 protein. D genes are given only for firm matches. Clone size, where shown, is once, few, many, or a class for clones that have expanded.

-	TRBV7-9	TRBJ2-6	TRBD1	TGTGCCAGCAGCGGATGGGACAGGGAATCCTCTGGGGCCAACGTCCTGACTTTC	CASSGWDRESSGANVLTF
-	TRBV2	TRBJ2-3	-	TGTGCCAGCAGTGTACGCGGAGATACGCAGTATTTT	CASSVRGDTQYF
-	TRBV12-5	TRBJ1-1	-	TGTGCTAGTGGACCTCTCACAGGGAAAGGCGATGAAGCTTTCTTT	CASGPLTGKGDEAFF
-	TRBV7-2	TRBJ2-3	TRBD2	TGTGCCAGCAGCTTTACCGGGACTAGCATTACAGATACGCAGTATTTT	CASSFTGTSITDTQYF
-	TRBV2	TRBJ2-7	-	TGTGCCAGCATTCTGGGGCGCTCCTACGAGCAGTACTTC	CASILGRSYEQYF
-	TRBV6-5	TRBJ2-7	-	TGTGCCAGCAGTTACTCCGGTAGAGACTACGAGCAGTACTTC	CASSYSGRDYEQYF
-	TRBV6-1	TRBJ1-1	-	TGTGCCAGCAGCCTGTACACTGAAGCTTTCTTT	CASSLYTEAFF
-	TRBV27	TRBJ1-6	-	TGTGCCAGCAGTCCCCTCGTCTTTAATTCACCCCTCCACTTT	CASSPLVFNSPLHF
-	TRBV29-1	TRBJ1-2	TRBD1	TGCAGCTTTCAAGGGGGCCCCAGCTATGGCTACACCTTC	CSFQGGPSYGYTF
-	TRBV4-2	TRBJ2-3	TRBD2	TGTGCCAGCAGCCTAGCGGGAGGCCTCACAGATACGCAGTATTTT	CASSLAGGLTDTQYF
-	TRBV4-1	TRBJ2-3	TRBD2	TGCGCCAGCAGCCAACTCAGAGCGGGAACTTTCACAGATACGCAGTATTTT	CASSQLRAGTFTDTQYF
once	TRBV7-9	TRBJ2-7	-	TGTGCCAGCAGCTTACTTGGGACATCGACCTACGAGCAGTACTTC	CASSLLGTSTYEQYF
-	TRBV18	TRBJ1-5	-	TGTGCCAGCTCATCCGCCATCACAGGGCGCAATCAGCCCCAGCATTTT	CASSSAITGRNQPQHF
-	TRBV6-5	TRBJ2-1	TRBD2	TGTGCCAGCAGTCGCGGACTAGCGGGAGTCAATGAGCAGTTCTTC	CASSRGLAGVNEQFF
-	TRBV19	TRBJ2-7	TRBD2	TGTGCCAGTAGTATAGACGGTCCGGGGGGATGGAGGGAGCAGTACTTC	CASSIDGPGGWREQYF
-	TRBV2	TRBJ1-1	-	TGTGCCAGCAGCAACAGGTTCAACACTGAAGCTTTCTTT	CASSNRFNTEAFF
-	TRBV19	TRBJ1-2	TRBD1	TGTGCCAGTAATCGACCGGGACAGGGAGGCTATGGCTACACCTTC	CASNRPGQGGYGYTF
-	TRBV10-3	TRBJ2-1	TRBD2	TGTGCCATCAGTCCCCGGCGGGAGTACAACAATGAGCAGTTCTTC	CAISPRREYNNEQFF
-	TRBV18	TRBJ1-4	-	TGTGCCAGCTCAATAAGTCCGAGACGGGATAATGAAAAACTGTTTTTT	CASSISPRRDNEKLFF
-	TRBV29-1	TRBJ1-5	TRBD1	TGCAGCGTTCAGGGGGCTAATAATCAGCCCCAGCATTTT	CSVQGANNQPQHF
-	TRBV27	TRBJ2-7	TRBD1	TGTGCCAGCAGAAAGGGACAGGGCTACGAGCAGTACTTC	CASRKGQGYEQYF
-	TRBV5-4	TRBJ1-1	-	TGTGCCAGCAGCTTGGCCGGGGGGGCAGGGATGAACACTGAAGCTTTCTTT	CASSLAGGAGMNTEAFF
-	TRBV6-1	TRBJ2-7	TRBD2	TGTGCCAGCAGTGGGGCATCCGGGACTACAAGCTCCTACGAGCAGTACTTC	CASSGASGTTSSYEQYF
many	TRBV5-8	TRBJ2-3	-	TGTGCCAGCAGCTTCCGACAGGCTCGGGATACGCAGTATTTT	CASSFRQARDTQYF
-	TRBV7-8	TRBJ1-4	TRBD1	TGTGCCAGCAGCGGGATGGACAGGGCCGGGGAAAAACTGTTTTTT	CASSGMDRAGEKLFF
-	TRBV12-3/TRBV12-4	TRBJ2-7	TRBD2	TGTGCCAGCAGTTTCGCGGGAGTTGGGGAGCAGTACTTC	CASSFAGVGEQYF
-	TRBV30	TRBJ2-7	TRBD2	TGTGCCTGGAGTAGAGCGGGAGGGACGGGGCAGTACTTC	CAWSRAGGTGQYF
once	TRBV27	TRBJ2-6	-	TGTGCCAGCAGTTTATTGAGTTGGGGGCACTCTGGGGCCAACGTCCTGACTTTC	CASSLLSWGHSGANVLTF
few	TRBV5-1	TRBJ1-4	TRBD1	TGCGCCAGCAGCTTGGATGGACAGGGGATGCAAAAACTGTTTTTT	CASSLDGQGMQKLFF